The 17 T cell receptor beta chains given below trace back to one sample, sequenced in a study of shared clonotypes between healthy human individuals. TCRdb's copy holds only in-frame clones and misses some; the assay was immunoSEQ multiplex PCR. The sample lists about 2.4 million clones, over 85% occurring once. Sequenced: naive CD4+ T cells from PBMCs. The subset was: CD45RA+ positively selected. The receptors stem from a man between 18 and 29 years old in good health. Some clones in this sample may be carry-over from other donors' samples.

The chain is built from TRBV6-5 and TRBJ2-3; D is unclear. Germline V CDR1 and CDR2: MNHEY, SVGAGI. The CDR3 runs 13 residues. The V gene lost 0 bases and the J gene lost 6 bases, with 7 bases spanning the gap. CDR3: CASSYSNSDTQYF. The CDR3 DNA is TGTGCCAGCAGTTACTCGAATAGCGATACGCAGTATTTT.

A single count supports this clone. J is TRBJ2-7 and V is TRBV6-1; D may correspond to TRBD1 or TRBD2 (5 bases each). In germline, CDR1 is MNHNS, CDR2 SASEGT. The CDR3 length is 13 residues. Trimming removed 4 bases from V and 3 bases from J, with 10 bases in between. The CDR3 region is CASSGGEIYEQYF. As DNA, the CDR3 is TGTGCCAGCAGTGGAGGGGAGATCTACGAGCAGTACTTC.

Of note for this clone: This clone may be a read error of a much larger clone one base away. The sample has other DNA sequences that encode this CDR3 too. This chain joins TRBV2 and TRBJ2-5; D uncertain. Gene TRBJ2-7 matches the end of the DNA better, so the J call may be wrong. Germline assignment: CDR1 SNHLY and CDR2 FYNNEI. The CDR3 is 11 residues long. CDR3 sequence reads: CASSEAYEQYF. The CDR3 DNA follows: TGTGCCAGCAGTGAAGCTTACGAGCAGTACTTC.

Here the CDR3 reads CASTLGGQQETQYF. The CDR3 coding sequence is TGTGCCAGCACCCTAGGAGGACAGCAAGAGACCCAGTACTTC. V and J are TRBV28 and TRBJ2-5; TRBD1 might be the D (6 bases). With 7 bases removed from V and 2 bases from J, the gap between germline ends came to 14 bases. The CDR3 length is 14 residues. Germline loops: CDR1 MDHEN, CDR2 SYDVKM.

The chain couples TRBV6-5 to TRBJ2-7; D is tentatively TRBD1 or TRBD2 (5 bases each). CDR3 length equals 13 residues. CDR1 and CDR2 from the germline V gene are MNHEY and SVGAGI. The germline V and J ends were trimmed by 7 bases and 12 bases, with 22 bases remaining between them. Here the CDR3 reads CASTPPGTDLSYF. In DNA, the CDR3 is TGTGCCAGCACCCCTCCCGGGACGGACCTTTCGTACTTC.

CDR3 loop: CASSTSGLAGAGELFF. The CDR3 DNA sequence: TGTGCCAGCAGCACGTCGGGACTAGCGGGTGCCGGGGAGCTGTTTTTT. The chain is built from TRBV7-3 and TRBJ2-2; 12 bases fit TRBD2. The CDR3 extends over 16 amino acids. Germline V gene sequence: CDR1 SGHTA, CDR2 FQGTGA. After removal of 5 bases from V and 6 bases from J, the junction contained 7 bases not matched to a gene.

A single count supports this clone. The chain recombines TRBV5-1 with TRBJ2-3, with D possibly matching TRBD1 (5 bases). The CDR3 has 15 amino acids. The germline V gene encodes CDR1 SGHRS and CDR2 YFSETQ. Trimming left V 4 bases short and J 1 base short, with 13 bases between. Here the CDR3 reads CASSEQAFGTDTQYF. CDR3 nucleotide sequence: TGCGCCAGCAGCGAACAGGCCTTCGGCACAGATACGCAGTATTTT.

The chain combines TRBV5-1 with TRBJ2-5; D possibly matches TRBD1 or TRBD2 (6 bases each). From germline, CDR1 is SGHRS and CDR2 YFSETQ. This CDR3 comprises 15 residues. V was trimmed by 3 bases and J by 1 base, leaving 13 bases between them. The CDR3 protein is CASSSYWGAQETQYF. CDR3 coding DNA: TGCGCCAGCAGCTCCTACTGGGGGGCCCAAGAGACCCAGTACTTC.

The gene calls are TRBV5-4 and TRBJ2-1; 9 bases are a match to TRBD1. Looked up from germline, CDR1 is SGHNT and CDR2 is YYREEE (reference sequence). This CDR3 spans 16 amino acids. Trimming removed 6 bases from V and 3 bases from J; junction bases left unmatched: 10. The DNA for the CDR3 is TGTGCCAGCACCGAGGGGGGGGGACAGGGCTACAATGAGCAGTTCTTC. The encoded protein is CASTEGGGQGYNEQFF.

The J gene is TRBJ1-1, the V gene TRBV5-8; no firm D call. Germline V lookup: CDR1 SGHTS, CDR2 YDEGEE. The CDR3 is 15 amino acids. The V end lost 3 bases, the J end lost 7 bases, and 19 bases lay between the germline ends. Written as DNA, the CDR3 is TGTGCCAGCAGCTGGCGGTTTCTGTCTCGGGGTGAAGCTTTCTTT. Amino acids: CASSWRFLSRGEAFF.

The rearrangement joins TRBV29-1 to TRBJ1-1; the D is unclear. Germline V gene lookup returns CDR1 SQVTM and CDR2 ANQGSEA. CDR3 length: 15 amino acids. Deletions cut 5 bases from V and 0 bases from J, with 16 bases between. DNA of the CDR3: TGCAGCGTTAATAGGAGAGGAACGTTGAACACTGAAGCTTTCTTT. Protein product: CSVNRRGTLNTEAFF.

Written as DNA, the CDR3 is TGTGCCAGTAAGGTGGAACCCTCGACGGAGACCCAGTACTTC. Encoded protein: CASKVEPSTETQYF. V usage is TRBV19 and J usage is TRBJ2-5, with D uncertain. Germline CDR1 is LNHDA and CDR2 is SQIVND (reference sequence). The CDR3 is 14 amino acids. V lost 7 bases, J lost 5 bases, and 17 bases lay in between.

This chain uses TRBV18 with TRBJ1-2, with D maybe TRBD1 (5 bases). The CDR3 loop spans 14 amino acids. Germline V gene data show CDR1 as KGHSH and CDR2 as LQKENI. The V end was cut by 1 base, the J end by 2 bases, with 8 bases between. In nucleotides, the CDR3 is TGTGCCAGCTCACCACGACAGCGGAACTATGGCTACACCTTC. This encodes CASSPRQRNYGYTF.

V and J are TRBV7-6 and TRBJ1-2, with D perhaps matching TRBD1 (5 bases). Germline V gene sequence: CDR1 SGHVS, CDR2 FNYEAQ. The CDR3 is 13 residues long. The ends were cut back, 3 bases at V and 4 bases at J, with 9 bases in the middle. The CDR3 protein is CASSFGGGYGYTF. The CDR3 region has the DNA TGTGCCAGCAGCTTCGGGGGGGGCTATGGCTACACCTTC.

J is TRBJ1-5 and V is TRBV19, with D possibly being TRBD1 (6 bases). The germline CDR1 and CDR2 sequences are LNHDA and SQIVND (reference sequence). Trimming removed 7 bases from V and 7 bases from J, with 17 bases in between. This CDR3 has 14 residues. CDR3 coding DNA: TGTGCCAGTATGCAGGCGGGGGGCTCGCAGCCCCAGCATTTT. Amino acid sequence: CASMQAGGSQPQHF.

The chain links TRBV19 to TRBJ2-1; TRBD2 agrees at 13 bases. Trimming cost V 6 bases and J 7 bases; bases outside gene matches: 6. The CDR3 length is 15 residues. In germline, CDR1 is LNHDA, CDR2 SQIVND (reference sequence). The CDR3 bases are TGTGCCAGTAGACAACTAGCGGGAGGGGGGAATGAGCAGTTCTTC. Translation gives CASRQLAGGGNEQFF.

The V call is TRBV28, the J call TRBJ1-3; tentatively, D is TRBD1 (5 bases). CDR1 and CDR2 (germline): MDHEN, SYDVKM. The CDR3 contains 15 residues. Trimming took 7 bases from V and 0 from J, leaving 13 bases between them. The CDR3 loop reads CASTMGLSSGNTIYF. The CDR3 region has the DNA TGTGCCAGCACGATGGGACTGAGCTCTGGAAACACCATATATTTT.